A selection of T cell receptor beta chains follows, all from one sample in a study of T cell responses to AZD1222 COVID-19 vaccine. Clones were sequenced by immunoSEQ multiplex PCR, and TCRdb holds only the in-frame ones, with some missing. Altogether about 22,000 clones are present, approximately 79% being singletons, with the ten largest covering over 40%. The specimen was peripheral blood, collected on day 0 of AZD1222 vaccination. These receptors originate from an adult in good health. CDR3s include the opening cysteine and the closing phenylalanine or tryptophan. The order of the fields is D gene, J gene, V gene, clone size, CDR3 protein, CDR3 DNA. The D gene is left open where the match is weak. A row's size may be missing; if present it is once, few, many or a size class.

NA,TRBJ2-1,TRBV12-5,NA,CASGLGGTINEQFF,TGTGCTAGTGGTTTGGGTGGGACAATCAATGAGCAGTTCTTC
NA,TRBJ2-2,TRBV1,few,CTSSPRMILRTGSTGELFF,TGCACCAGCAGCCCCCGAATGATCCTGCGGACCGGGAGCACCGGGGAGCTGTTTTTT
NA,TRBJ2-2,TRBV6-4,NA,CASSESVTGELFF,TGTGCCAGCAGTGAAAGTGTCACCGGGGAGCTGTTTTTT
NA,TRBJ1-4,TRBV23-1,NA,CASSHRPSGYVGEKLFF,TGCGCCAGCAGTCATCGGCCCTCAGGTTATGTCGGGGAAAAACTGTTTTTT
TRBD2,TRBJ2-7,TRBV5-6,NA,CASSLAGLAGVEQYF,TGTGCCAGCAGCTTGGCCGGGCTAGCGGGAGTTGAGCAGTACTTC
TRBD2,TRBJ2-1,TRBV5-8,once,CASSLLAGGLNEQFF,TGTGCCAGCAGCTTACTAGCGGGGGGGCTTAATGAGCAGTTCTTC
TRBD1,TRBJ2-5,TRBV19,NA,CASSGQGRETQYF,TGTGCCAGTAGCGGACAGGGAAGAGAGACCCAGTACTTC
TRBD2,TRBJ2-1,TRBV2,few,CASSEAWGRVGNEQFF,TGTGCCAGCAGTGAAGCGTGGGGGAGGGTCGGGAATGAGCAGTTCTTC
NA,TRBJ2-3,TRBV28,NA,CASSFGDTQYF,TGTGCCAGCAGTTTCGGAGATACGCAGTATTTT
NA,TRBJ2-6,TRBV5-4,NA,CASSLWTGANVLTF,TGTGCCAGCAGCCTTTGGACAGGGGCCAACGTCCTGACTTTC
TRBD1,TRBJ1-6,TRBV9,NA,CASSTSTGVNSPLHF,TGTGCCAGCAGCACTTCGACAGGGGTTAATTCACCCCTCCACTTT
NA,TRBJ2-7,TRBV19,NA,CASSIGQNYEQYF,TGTGCCAGTAGTATCGGACAGAACTACGAGCAGTACTTC
NA,TRBJ2-1,TRBV6-2/TRBV6-3,NA,CASSKLGNEQFF,TGTGCCAGCAGTAAACTCGGCAATGAGCAGTTCTTC
TRBD2,TRBJ2-4,TRBV4-1,NA,CASSPGGLAVVAKNIQYF,TGCGCCAGCAGCCCAGGTGGCCTAGCGGTAGTAGCCAAAAACATTCAGTACTTC
TRBD1,TRBJ1-2,TRBV30,NA,CAWSTRDRRNYGYTF,TGTGCCTGGAGTACCCGGGACAGGAGGAACTATGGCTACACCTTC
NA,TRBJ2-5,TRBV6-4,NA,CASTTRQETQYF,TGTGCCAGCACCACCCGTCAAGAGACCCAGTACTTC
TRBD1,TRBJ2-7,TRBV29-1,NA,CSAGQVTYEQYF,TGCAGCGCCGGACAGGTAACCTACGAGCAGTACTTC
NA,TRBJ2-2,TRBV28,NA,CASSSRSVTMNTGELFF,TGTGCCAGCAGTTCACGATCGGTGACAATGAACACCGGGGAGCTGTTTTTT
NA,TRBJ1-2,TRBV6-7,few,CASSSVKGKGANYGYTF,TGTGCCAGCAGTTCCGTCAAGGGGAAGGGAGCTAACTATGGCTACACCTTC
NA,TRBJ2-5,TRBV2,once,CASMFSVETQYF,TGTGCCAGCATGTTCAGTGTGGAGACCCAGTACTTC
TRBD2,TRBJ2-1,TRBV7-2,NA,CASSLEPSGNYNEQFF,TGTGCCAGCAGCTTAGAGCCTAGCGGGAACTACAATGAGCAGTTCTTC
NA,TRBJ2-6,TRBV7-3,NA,CASSLTPGANVLTF,TGTGCCAGCAGCTTAACCCCAGGGGCCAACGTCCTGACTTTC
NA,TRBJ2-5,TRBV6-5,NA,CASSRLGGETQYF,TGTGCCAGCAGCCGACTAGGGGGGGAGACCCAGTACTTC
NA,TRBJ1-6,TRBV30,few,CAWSGQANSPLHF,TGTGCCTGGAGTGGACAGGCTAATTCACCCCTCCACTTT
NA,TRBJ2-4,TRBV11-1,NA,CASSQAGAKNIQYF,TGTGCCAGCAGCCAGGCAGGGGCCAAAAACATTCAGTACTTC
NA,TRBJ1-2,TRBV28,once,CASSFSDRDLRYGYTF,TGTGCCAGCAGCTTCTCCGATCGGGATCTACGATATGGCTACACCTTC
TRBD2,TRBJ2-2,TRBV5-1,few,CASSSQTASGNTGELFF,TGCGCCAGCAGCTCCCAGACGGCTAGCGGGAACACCGGGGAGCTGTTTTTT
TRBD2,TRBJ2-7,TRBV13,NA,CASSIPSGRAGYEQYF,TGTGCCAGCAGCATACCTAGCGGGAGGGCCGGGTACGAGCAGTACTTC
NA,TRBJ2-6,TRBV24-1,once,CATSDSRTGPGANVLTF,TGTGCCACCAGTGATTCCCGAACAGGGCCCGGGGCCAACGTCCTGACTTTC
TRBD1,TRBJ2-3,TRBV30,NA,CAWRTGRDTDTQYF,TGTGCCTGGCGGACAGGAAGGGACACAGATACGCAGTATTTT
NA,TRBJ2-2,TRBV7-9,few,CASSLAEELFF,TGTGCCAGCAGCTTAGCAGAGGAGCTGTTTTTT
TRBD2,TRBJ2-7,TRBV10-3,NA,CAISASGSSYEQYF,TGTGCCATCAGTGCGAGCGGGAGCTCCTACGAGCAGTACTTC
NA,TRBJ2-2,TRBV18,NA,CASSPSGAGELFF,TGTGCCAGCTCACCATCAGGGGCCGGGGAGCTGTTTTTT
NA,TRBJ2-3,TRBV27,NA,CASSLTQGSTDTQYF,TGTGCCAGCAGTTTAACGCAGGGTAGCACAGATACGCAGTATTTT